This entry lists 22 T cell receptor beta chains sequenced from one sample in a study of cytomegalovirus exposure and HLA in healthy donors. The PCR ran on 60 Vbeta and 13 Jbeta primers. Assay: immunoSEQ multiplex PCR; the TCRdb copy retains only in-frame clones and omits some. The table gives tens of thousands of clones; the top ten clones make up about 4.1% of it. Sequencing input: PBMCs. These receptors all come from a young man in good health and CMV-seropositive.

The CDR3 region is CASSTPRDRGIHEQYF. The CDR3 bases are TGTGCCAGCAGCACGCCCCGGGACAGGGGTATCCACGAGCAGTACTTC. The chain employs TRBV13 and TRBJ2-7, with TRBD1 identical over 10 bases. Germline CDR1 and CDR2: PRHDT and FYEKMQ (reference sequence). Germline trimming cut 5 bases from V and 5 bases from J; bases unmatched to any gene: 12. The CDR3 is 16 amino acids.

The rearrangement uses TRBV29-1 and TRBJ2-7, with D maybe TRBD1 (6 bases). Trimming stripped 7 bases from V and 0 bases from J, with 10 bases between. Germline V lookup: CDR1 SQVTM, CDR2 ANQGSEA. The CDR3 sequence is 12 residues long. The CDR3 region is CSGSDSSYEQYF. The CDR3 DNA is TGCAGCGGTTCGGACAGCTCCTACGAGCAGTACTTC.

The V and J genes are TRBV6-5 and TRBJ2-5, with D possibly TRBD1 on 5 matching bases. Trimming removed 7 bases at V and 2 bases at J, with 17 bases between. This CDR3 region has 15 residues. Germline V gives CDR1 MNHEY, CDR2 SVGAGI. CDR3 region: CASNMNGHTQETQYF. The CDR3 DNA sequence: TGTGCCAGCAATATGAACGGACACACACAAGAGACCCAGTACTTC.

CDR3 nucleotide sequence: TGTGCCAGCAGAAGGGGGAGCACAGATACGCAGTATTTT. It yields the protein CASRRGSTDTQYF. The chain carries TRBV6-5 and TRBJ2-3; possibly TRBD1 for D (6 bases). Between the trimmed V and J ends, which lost 6 bases and 0 bases, there was a span of 7 bases. CDR1 is MNHEY, CDR2 SVGAGI, per germline. CDR3 length: 13 residues.

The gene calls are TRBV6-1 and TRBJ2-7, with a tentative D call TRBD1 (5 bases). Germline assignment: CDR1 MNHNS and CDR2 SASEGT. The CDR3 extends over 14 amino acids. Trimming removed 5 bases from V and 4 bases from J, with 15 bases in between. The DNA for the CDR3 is TGTGCCAGCAGTCCTGACAGAGTGGGATACGAGCAGTACTTC. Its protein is CASSPDRVGYEQYF.

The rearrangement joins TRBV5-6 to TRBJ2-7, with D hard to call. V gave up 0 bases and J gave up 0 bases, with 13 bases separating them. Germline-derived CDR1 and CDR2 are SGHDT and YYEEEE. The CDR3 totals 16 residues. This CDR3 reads CASSLEAGILSYEQYF. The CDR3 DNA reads TGTGCCAGCAGCTTGGAAGCAGGAATTCTCTCCTACGAGCAGTACTTC.

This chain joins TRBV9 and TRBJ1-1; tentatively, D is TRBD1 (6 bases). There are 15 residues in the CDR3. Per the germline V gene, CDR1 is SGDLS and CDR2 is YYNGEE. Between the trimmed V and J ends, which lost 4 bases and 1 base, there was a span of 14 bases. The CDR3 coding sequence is TGTGCCAGCAGCTTATCAACAGGGCGGAACACTGAAGCTTTCTTT. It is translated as CASSLSTGRNTEAFF.

The CDR3 coding sequence is TGTGCCAGCAGACCCCTCGGGACAGTAGATTACGAGCAGTACTTC. Protein sequence: CASRPLGTVDYEQYF. This chain joins TRBV11-2 and TRBJ2-7; TRBD1 matches 7 bases. There are 15 residues in the CDR3. After removal of 6 bases from V and 4 bases from J, the junction contained 12 bases not matched to a gene. Germline loops: CDR1 SGHAT, CDR2 FQNNGV.

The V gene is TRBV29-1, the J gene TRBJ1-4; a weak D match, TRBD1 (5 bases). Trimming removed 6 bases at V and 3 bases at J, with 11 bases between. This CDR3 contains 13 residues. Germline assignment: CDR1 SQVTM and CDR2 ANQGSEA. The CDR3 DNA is TGCAGCGTGGGGGACTTCGCTAATGAAAAACTGTTTTTT. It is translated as CSVGDFANEKLFF. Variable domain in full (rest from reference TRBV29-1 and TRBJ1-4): SAVISQKPSRDICQRGTSLTIQCQVDSQVTMMFWYRQQPGQSLTLIATANQGSEATYESGFVIDKFPISRPNLTFSTLTVSNMSPEDSSIYLCSVGDFANEKLFFGSGTQLSVL.

Written as DNA, the CDR3 is TGTGCCATCAGTGGAGCTAGCGTCGGCTCTGGGGCCAACGTCCTGACTTTC. Protein product: CAISGASVGSGANVLTF. The chain employs TRBV10-3 and TRBJ2-6; D perhaps matches TRBD2 (6 bases). The CDR3 length is 17 residues. CDR1 is ENHRY and CDR2 is SYGVKD in the germline V gene. The V end lost 4 bases, the J end lost 0 bases, and 13 bases lay between the germline ends.

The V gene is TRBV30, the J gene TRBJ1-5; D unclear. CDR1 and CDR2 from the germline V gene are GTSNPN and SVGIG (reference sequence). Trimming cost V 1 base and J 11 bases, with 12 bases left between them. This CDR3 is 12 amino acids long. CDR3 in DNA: TGTGCCTGGAGTGACGGACTAAGGGCCCAGCATTTT. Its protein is CAWSDGLRAQHF.

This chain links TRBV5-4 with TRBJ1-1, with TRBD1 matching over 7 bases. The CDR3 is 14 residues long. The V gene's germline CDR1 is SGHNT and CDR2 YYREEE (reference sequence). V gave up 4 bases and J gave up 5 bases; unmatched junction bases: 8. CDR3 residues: CASSLDRLWTEAFF. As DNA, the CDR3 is TGTGCCAGCAGCCTGGACAGGTTATGGACTGAAGCTTTCTTT.

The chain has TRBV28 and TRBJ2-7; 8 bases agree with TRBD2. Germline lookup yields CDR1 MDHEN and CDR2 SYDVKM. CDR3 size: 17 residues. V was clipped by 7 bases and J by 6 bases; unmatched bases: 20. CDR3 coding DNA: TGTGCCAGCAATTTCGCGAGCCGGGGGGGAAGGTCTTTCGAGCAGTACTTC. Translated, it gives CASNFASRGGRSFEQYF.

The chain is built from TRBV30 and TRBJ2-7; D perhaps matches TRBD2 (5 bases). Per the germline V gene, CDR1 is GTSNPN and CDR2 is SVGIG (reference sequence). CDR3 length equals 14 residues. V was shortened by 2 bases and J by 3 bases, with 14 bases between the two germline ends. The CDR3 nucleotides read TGTGCCTGGAGTATAGGACCCGGGGACTACGAGCAGTACTTC. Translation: CAWSIGPGDYEQYF.

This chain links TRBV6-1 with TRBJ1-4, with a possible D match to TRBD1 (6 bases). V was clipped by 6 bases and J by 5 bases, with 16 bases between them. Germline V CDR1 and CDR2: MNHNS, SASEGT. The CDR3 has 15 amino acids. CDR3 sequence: CASSLTGFENEKLFF. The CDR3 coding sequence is TGTGCCAGCAGCCTTACAGGGTTTGAGAATGAAAAACTGTTTTTT.

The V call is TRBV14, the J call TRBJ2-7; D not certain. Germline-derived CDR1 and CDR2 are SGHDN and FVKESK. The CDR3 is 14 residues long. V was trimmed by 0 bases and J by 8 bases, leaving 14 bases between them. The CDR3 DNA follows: TGTGCCAGCAGCCAAGATTGGGCCCCCCTAAAGCAGTACTTC. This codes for CASSQDWAPLKQYF.

CDR3 DNA: TGTGCCAGTAGTACGCGGACAGGCAGCTACACCTTC. Amino acid sequence: CASSTRTGSYTF. The chain links TRBV19 to TRBJ1-2, with TRBD1 matching 7 bases. V trimming: 4 bases; J trimming: 9 bases; junction bases outside the gene matches: 5. The germline gives CDR1 LNHDA, CDR2 SQIVND (reference sequence). The CDR3 length is 12 residues.

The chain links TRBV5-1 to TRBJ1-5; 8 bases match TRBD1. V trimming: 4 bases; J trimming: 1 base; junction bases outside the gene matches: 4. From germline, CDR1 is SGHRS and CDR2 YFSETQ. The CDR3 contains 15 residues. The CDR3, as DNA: TGCGCCAGCAGCGCACAGGGGGGAAGCAATCAGCCCCAGCATTTT. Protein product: CASSAQGGSNQPQHF. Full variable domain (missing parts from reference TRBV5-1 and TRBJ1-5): KAGVTQTPRYLIKTRGQQVTLSCSPISGHRSVSWYQQTPGQGLQFLFEYFSETQRNKGNFPGRFSGRQFSNSRSEMNVSTLELGDSALYLCASSAQGGSNQPQHFGDGTRLSIL.

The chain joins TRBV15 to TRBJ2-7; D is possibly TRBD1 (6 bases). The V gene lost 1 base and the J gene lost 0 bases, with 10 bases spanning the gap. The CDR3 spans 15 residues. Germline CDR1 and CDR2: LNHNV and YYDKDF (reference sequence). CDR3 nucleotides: TGTGCCACCAGCAGAGTCGGGACACTCTCCTACGAGCAGTACTTC. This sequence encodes CATSRVGTLSYEQYF.

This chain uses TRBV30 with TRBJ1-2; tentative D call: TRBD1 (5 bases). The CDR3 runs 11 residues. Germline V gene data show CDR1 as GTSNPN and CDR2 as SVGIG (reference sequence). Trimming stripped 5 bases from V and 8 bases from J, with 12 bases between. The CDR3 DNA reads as TGTGCCTGGGGTGGGGGAGTAGGCTACACCTTC. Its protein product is CAWGGGVGYTF. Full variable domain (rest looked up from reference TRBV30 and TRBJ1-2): SQTIHQWPATLVQPVGSPLSLECTVEGTSNPNLYWYRQAAGRGLQLLFYSVGIGQISSEVPQNLSASRPQDRQFILSSKKLLLSDSGFYLCAWGGGVGYTFGSGTRLTVV.

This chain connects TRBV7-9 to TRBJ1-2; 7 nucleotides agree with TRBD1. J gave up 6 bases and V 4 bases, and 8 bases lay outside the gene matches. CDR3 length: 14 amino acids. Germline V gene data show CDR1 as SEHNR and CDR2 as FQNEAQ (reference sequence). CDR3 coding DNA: TGTGCCAGCAGCTCACTCGGGACAGCGGATGGCTACACCTTC. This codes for CASSSLGTADGYTF.

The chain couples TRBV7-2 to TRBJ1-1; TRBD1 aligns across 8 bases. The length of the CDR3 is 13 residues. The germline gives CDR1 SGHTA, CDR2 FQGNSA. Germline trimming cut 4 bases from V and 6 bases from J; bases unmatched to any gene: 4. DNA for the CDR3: TGTGCCAGCAGCTCCCAGGGGGCGTCTGAAGCTTTCTTT. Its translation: CASSSQGASEAFF.